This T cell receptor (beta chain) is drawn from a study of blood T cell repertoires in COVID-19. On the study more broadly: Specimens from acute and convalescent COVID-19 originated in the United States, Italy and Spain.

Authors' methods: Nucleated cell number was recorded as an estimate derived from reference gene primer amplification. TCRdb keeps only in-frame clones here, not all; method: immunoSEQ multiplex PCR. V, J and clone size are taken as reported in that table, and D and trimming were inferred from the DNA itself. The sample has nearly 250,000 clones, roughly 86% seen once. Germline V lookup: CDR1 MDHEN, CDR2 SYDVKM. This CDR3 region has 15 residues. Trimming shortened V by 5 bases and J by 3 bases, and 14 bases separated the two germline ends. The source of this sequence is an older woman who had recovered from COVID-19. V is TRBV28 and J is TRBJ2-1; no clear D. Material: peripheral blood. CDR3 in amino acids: CASSKSGSIYNEQFF. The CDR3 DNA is TGTGCCAGCAGTAAATCAGGATCAATCTACAATGAGCAGTTCTTC.